Listed here are 17 T cell receptor beta chains from one sample, sequenced in a study of shared clonotypes between healthy human individuals. Measured with immunoSEQ multiplex PCR; TCRdb has only the in-frame clones, and not every one. Counted here are fewer than 1.8 million clones, 97% to 99% occurring once; the ten biggest clones make up around 0.33%. Sequences were obtained from naive CD4+ T cells sorted from blood. Subset meaning: CD45RA+ positively selected. Every receptor here comes from a man in his thirties or forties in good health.

The chain links TRBV11-2 to TRBJ2-6, with D possibly TRBD1 on 5 matching bases. Germline V gene lookup returns CDR1 SGHAT and CDR2 FQNNGV. V gave up 3 bases and J gave up 5 bases, with 8 bases separating them. The CDR3 length is 14 residues. The CDR3 DNA sequence: TGTGCCAGCAGCTTGCAGGGTTGGGCCAACGTCCTGACTTTC. It yields the protein CASSLQGWANVLTF.

The chain joins TRBV7-9 to TRBJ2-7, with D possibly TRBD1 on 6 matching bases. Germline V gives CDR1 SEHNR, CDR2 FQNEAQ (reference sequence). V gave up 7 bases and J gave up 3 bases, with 10 bases separating them. The CDR3 is 12 residues long. CDR3 in amino acids: CASKGRGYEQYF. In DNA form, the CDR3 reads TGTGCCAGCAAAGGCAGGGGCTACGAGCAGTACTTC. The variable domain in full, with the rest retrieved from reference TRBV7-9 and TRBJ2-7, is DTGVSQNPRHKITKRGQNVTFRCDPISEHNRLYWYRQTLGQGPEFLTYFQNEAQLEKSRLLSDRFSAERPKGSFSTLEIQRTEQGDSAMYLCASKGRGYEQYFGPGTRLTVT.

J is TRBJ1-3 and V is TRBV7-8; D is unclear. V shed 2 bases and J shed 0 bases, with 20 bases lying between them. From germline, CDR1 is SGHVS and CDR2 FQNEAQ. The CDR3 contains 19 residues. The CDR3 DNA follows: TGTGCCAGCAGCTTACGACGGACCCCGGCAACCCTCTCTGGAAACACCATATATTTT. Translating gives CASSLRRTPATLSGNTIYF.

The chain links TRBV30 to TRBJ1-5; tentative D call: TRBD1 (6 bases). CDR3 length: 14 residues. Trimming shortened V by 4 bases and J by 0 bases, and 10 bases separated the two germline ends. In germline, CDR1 is GTSNPN, CDR2 SVGIG (reference sequence). The CDR3 DNA reads TGTGCCTGGACCGGGACAAATAGCAATCAGCCCCAGCATTTT. Residues: CAWTGTNSNQPQHF.

The rearrangement uses TRBV28 and TRBJ2-7; 7 positions agree with TRBD2. From germline, CDR1 is MDHEN and CDR2 SYDVKM. After removal of 7 bases from V and 3 bases from J, the junction contained 15 bases not matched to a gene. The length of the CDR3 is 16 residues. The CDR3 here is CASTSDRDYPLYEQYF. CDR3 coding DNA: TGTGCCAGCACCTCCGACCGGGACTACCCCCTCTACGAGCAGTACTTC. Based on the CDR3 plus reference TRBV28 and TRBJ2-7, the full variable domain is DVKVTQSSRYLVKRTGEKVFLECVQDMDHENMFWYRQDPGLGLRLIYFSYDVKMKEKGDIPEGYSVSREKKERFSLILESASTNQTSMYLCASTSDRDYPLYEQYFGPGTRLTVT.

The chain carries TRBV5-1 and TRBJ2-1; D ambiguous. CDR3 length: 15 residues. The V end lost 4 bases, the J end lost 1 base, and 12 bases lay between the germline ends. From germline, CDR1 is SGHRS and CDR2 YFSETQ. The DNA for the CDR3 is TGCGCCAGCAGCACAGACTCACTGTCCTACAATGAGCAGTTCTTC. Amino acid sequence: CASSTDSLSYNEQFF.

This clone has only one observation. V is TRBV19 and J is TRBJ1-1; D uncertain. Trimming pared 6 bases from V and 10 bases from J, leaving 15 bases between. Germline V gene data show CDR1 as LNHDA and CDR2 as SQIVND (reference sequence). This CDR3 comprises 12 residues. The CDR3 DNA is TGTGCCAGTAGAGACCGGCGGTTTCGAGCTTTCTTT. Translating gives CASRDRRFRAFF.

The chain is built from TRBV5-5 and TRBJ2-3, with D tentatively TRBD2 (5 bases). The V gene lost 4 bases and the J gene lost 2 bases, with 14 bases spanning the gap. The CDR3 length is 15 residues. Germline CDR1 is SGHKS and CDR2 is YYEKEE (reference sequence). The chain's CDR3 is CASSPRSGITDTQYF. CDR3 bases: TGTGCCAGCAGCCCACGGTCCGGGATCACAGATACGCAGTATTTT.

The chain uses TRBV18 and TRBJ2-3, with 8 bases that match TRBD2. The CDR3 runs to 17 residues. Germline values: CDR1 KGHSH, CDR2 LQKENI. The V gene end was trimmed by 4 bases and the J gene end by 0 bases; junction bases not matched to a gene: 9. The CDR3 is CASSLLRGGLSTDTQYF. The CDR3 DNA sequence: TGTGCCAGCTCACTCCTTCGGGGGGGGCTCAGCACAGATACGCAGTATTTT.

The chain has TRBV19 and TRBJ2-7; D is unresolved. CDR3 length equals 14 residues. Per the germline V gene, CDR1 is LNHDA and CDR2 is SQIVND (reference sequence). Trimming took off 1 base at V and 6 bases at J, with 13 bases between the two ends. The CDR3 sequence: CASSIGSHGSEQYF. CDR3 coding DNA: TGTGCCAGTAGTATAGGTTCGCATGGTTCCGAGCAGTACTTC.

About this clone itself: This sample also contains other DNA sequences that code for the same CDR3. The chain links TRBV18 to TRBJ1-1; D ambiguous. This CDR3 spans 13 amino acids. Trimming took 6 bases from V and 3 from J, leaving 11 bases between them. Germline loops: CDR1 KGHSH, CDR2 LQKENI. The CDR3 spells CASSPGRDTEAFF. The CDR3 nucleotides read TGTGCCAGCTCCCCCGGACGGGACACTGAAGCTTTCTTT. Using reference TRBV18 and TRBJ1-1 for the parts outside the CDR3, the full variable domain is NAGVMQNPRHLVRRRGQEARLRCSPMKGHSHVYWYRQLPEEGLKFMVYLQKENIIDESGMPKERFSAEFPKEGPSILRIQQVVRGDSAAYFCASSPGRDTEAFFGQGTRLTVV.

The V call is TRBV5-1, the J call TRBJ2-1; 8 nucleotides agree with TRBD1. Germline lookup yields CDR1 SGHRS and CDR2 YFSETQ. The CDR3 consists of 16 residues. J gave up 7 bases and V 4 bases, and 13 bases lay outside the gene matches. In DNA, the CDR3 is TGCGCCAGCAGCCGCCAAAGGACAGGGTCGTGGAATGAGCAGTTCTTC. The encoded protein is CASSRQRTGSWNEQFF.

The genes are TRBV19 and TRBJ1-5; no reliable D call. The CDR3 is 15 residues long. Per the germline V gene, CDR1 is LNHDA and CDR2 is SQIVND (reference sequence). V lost 0 bases and J 4 bases, leaving 10 bases between the germline ends. This CDR3 reads CASSIERSRNQPQHF. In nucleotides, the CDR3 is TGTGCCAGTAGTATAGAGAGGAGTAGGAATCAGCCCCAGCATTTT. Supplemented by reference TRBV19 and TRBJ1-5, the full variable domain reads DGGITQSPKYLFRKEGQNVTLSCEQNLNHDAMYWYRQDPGQGLRLIYYSQIVNDFQKGDIAEGYSVSREKKESFPLTVTSAQKNPTAFYLCASSIERSRNQPQHFGDGTRLSIL.

V and J are TRBV4-1 and TRBJ2-1; D unclear. Germline lookup yields CDR1 MGHRA and CDR2 YSYEKL. There are 15 residues in the CDR3. Trimming stripped 0 bases from V and 8 bases from J, with 14 bases between. In DNA, the CDR3 is TGCGCCAGCAGCCAAGATGAGGTAGCTGACGATGAGCAGTTCTTC. Protein product: CASSQDEVADDEQFF.

CDR3 sequence (DNA): TGTGCCAGCTCGTCCGGGCCTAACACCGGGGAGCTGTTTTTT. This gives the protein CASSSGPNTGELFF. This chain links TRBV18 with TRBJ2-2; D remains ambiguous. Germline lookup yields CDR1 KGHSH and CDR2 LQKENI. CDR3 length: 14 residues. Trimming took 6 bases from V and 2 from J, leaving 10 bases between them.

V usage is TRBV7-9 and J usage is TRBJ2-1; 8 nucleotides line up with TRBD1. V shed 4 bases and J 7 bases; nucleotides not matched to a gene: 6. The CDR3 sequence is 14 residues long. The germline V gene encodes CDR1 SEHNR and CDR2 FQNEAQ (reference sequence). CDR3 sequence reads: CASSSGTGWNEQFF. DNA for the CDR3: TGTGCCAGCAGCTCCGGGACAGGTTGGAATGAGCAGTTCTTC. The entire variable domain, with the rest obtained from reference TRBV7-9 and TRBJ2-1, is as follows: DTGVSQNPRHKITKRGQNVTFRCDPISEHNRLYWYRQTLGQGPEFLTYFQNEAQLEKSRLLSDRFSAERPKGSFSTLEIQRTEQGDSAMYLCASSSGTGWNEQFFGPGTRLTVL.

The chain employs TRBV7-9 and TRBJ1-3; D call uncertain. Per germline, CDR1 SEHNR and CDR2 FQNEAQ (reference sequence). The V end was cut by 2 bases, the J end by 0 bases, with 8 bases between. This CDR3 has 15 amino acids. CDR3 DNA sequence: TGTGCCAGCAGCTTACAGGTTCCCTCTGGAAACACCATATATTTT. It translates to CASSLQVPSGNTIYF.